This record looks at one T cell receptor beta chain sequence and its context. Its specificity is not known. Trimming cost V 3 bases and J 9 bases, with 16 bases left between them. This CDR3 is 14 amino acids long. Germline V lookup: CDR1 SGDLS, CDR2 YYNGEE. This entry belongs to a study of T cell clones after liver transplantation. Only in-frame clones appear in the TCRdb table, and some are missing; sequencing was by immunoSEQ multiplex PCR. The sample includes 68,000 or so clones, 75% to 90% of them seen just once. Study-wide findings and caveats: Migration into the graft, not deletion, may explain lost graft donor-reactive T cells.

This specimen was CD4+ T cells from blood, taken before liver transplant. This chain joins TRBV9 and TRBJ2-1; no clear D. This receptor was obtained from a human donor who received a liver transplant. For the CDR3, the DNA is TGTGCCAGCAGCGCGTACGGAATCCTGGGTGAGCAGTTCTTC. This encodes CASSAYGILGEQFF.